This T cell receptor (beta chain) was captured by sequencing in a study of blood T cell repertoires in COVID-19. Study summary: Spain, Italy and the United States supplied samples that represented acute and convalescent COVID-19. T cells, B-cell-depleted T cells, or PBMCs supplied cDNA or gDNA.

Germline loops: CDR1 SGHDN, CDR2 FVKESK. The CDR3 is 15 amino acids. After removal of 5 bases from V and 4 bases from J, the junction contained 7 bases not matched to a gene. In the study's own analysis: Estimates of nucleated cell counts were drawn from the amplification of reference gene primers. Measured with immunoSEQ multiplex PCR; TCRdb has only the in-frame clones, and not every one. V and J calls and clone size come straight from that table; D and trimming were deduced from the DNA. The sample includes around 140,000 clones, under 85% of them seen just once. The source material was peripheral blood. The rearrangement joins TRBV14 to TRBJ2-3; 9 bases are shared with TRBD2. The sequence was collected from a human donor in a cohort sampled during active COVID-19. For the CDR3, the DNA is TGTGCCAGCAGCTTATTAGCGGGGGTTCCAGATACGCAGTATTTT. Protein: CASSLLAGVPDTQYF.